The T cell receptor (beta chain) under discussion was sequenced for a study of blood T cell repertoires in COVID-19. At the level of the study: Acute-phase and convalescent COVID-19 samples originated in the United States, Italy and Spain. Sample material is recorded as cDNA or gDNA derived from T cells, B-cell-depleted T cells, or PBMCs.

The data were produced by immunoSEQ multiplex PCR, yet TCRdb's version contains in-frame clones alone and is incomplete. This sample carries 150,000 to 200,000 clones, 85% to 90% of them seen once, and the ten largest clones take under 3%. V was shortened by 4 bases and J by 3 bases, with 9 bases between the two germline ends. Germline V CDR1 and CDR2: SNHLY, FYNNEI. The CDR3 totals 14 residues. Participant age was roughly 18 to 90 years, and participants resided in about 25 US areas. Clinical history reported by participants formed the basis on which cohorts were assigned. J is TRBJ2-2 and V is TRBV2, with D maybe TRBD1 (5 bases). The specimen sequenced was PBMCs or T cells enriched from blood (not recorded which). The receptor was derived from a middle-aged woman with acute COVID-19. This CDR3 is CASSVQGHTGELFF. Here the CDR3 DNA reads TGTGCCAGCAGTGTCCAGGGTCACACCGGGGAGCTGTTTTTT.